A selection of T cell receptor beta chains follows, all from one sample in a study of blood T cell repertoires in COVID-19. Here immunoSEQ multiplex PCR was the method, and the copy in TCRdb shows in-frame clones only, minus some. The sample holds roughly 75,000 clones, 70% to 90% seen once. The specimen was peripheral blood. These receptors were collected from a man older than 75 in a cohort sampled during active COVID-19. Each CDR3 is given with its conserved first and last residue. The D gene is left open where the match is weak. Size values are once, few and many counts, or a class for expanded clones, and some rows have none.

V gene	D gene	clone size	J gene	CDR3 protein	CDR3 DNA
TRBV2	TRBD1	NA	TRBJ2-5	CASRELGTVGRETQYF	TGTGCCAGCAGGGAGCTCGGGACAGTCGGGCGGGAGACCCAGTACTTC
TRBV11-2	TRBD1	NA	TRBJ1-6	CASSWGGQGHSPLHF	TGTGCCAGCAGCTGGGGGGGACAGGGTCATTCACCCCTCCACTTT
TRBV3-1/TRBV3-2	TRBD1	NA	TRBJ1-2	CASSQLQGAGGYTF	TGTGCCAGCAGCCAACTACAGGGGGCGGGGGGCTACACCTTC
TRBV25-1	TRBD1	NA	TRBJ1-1	CASSEPGQLSTEAFF	TGTGCCAGCAGTGAACCGGGACAGCTTAGCACTGAAGCTTTCTTT
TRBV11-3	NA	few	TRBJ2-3	CASSPNSGAADTQYF	TGTGCCAGCAGCCCTAATTCAGGGGCCGCAGATACGCAGTATTTT
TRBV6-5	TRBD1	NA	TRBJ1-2	CASTQGQGLYGYTF	TGTGCCAGCACCCAAGGACAGGGACTCTATGGCTACACCTTC
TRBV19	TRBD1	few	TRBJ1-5	CASSITGGQGGNQPQHF	TGTGCCAGTAGTATAACGGGCGGACAGGGCGGCAATCAGCCCCAGCATTTT
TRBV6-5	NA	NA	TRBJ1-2	CASSYGAGTYGYTF	TGTGCCAGCAGTTACGGGGCAGGAACCTATGGCTACACCTTC
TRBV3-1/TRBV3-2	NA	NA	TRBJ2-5	CASSHAGLIQETQYF	TGTGCCAGCAGCCACGCAGGACTAATCCAAGAGACCCAGTACTTC
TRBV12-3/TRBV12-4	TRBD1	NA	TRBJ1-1	CASRIRGTTEAFF	TGTGCCAGCAGAATCAGGGGGACCACTGAAGCTTTCTTT
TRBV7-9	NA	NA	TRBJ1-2	CASSRGQWQGSYGYTF	TGTGCCAGCAGCCGCGGACAGTGGCAGGGATCCTATGGCTACACCTTC
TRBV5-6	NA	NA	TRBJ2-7	CASTPFPVGGLSYEQYF	TGTGCCAGCACCCCATTCCCGGTTGGGGGACTCTCCTACGAGCAGTACTTC
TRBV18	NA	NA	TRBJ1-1	CASSPLETGTEAFF	TGTGCCAGCTCACCCTTAGAGACGGGTACTGAAGCTTTCTTT
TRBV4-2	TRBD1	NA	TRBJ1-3	CASSLEGRGLENTIYF	TGTGCCAGCAGCTTAGAGGGCAGGGGGCTTGAAAACACCATATATTTT
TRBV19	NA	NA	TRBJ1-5	CASSTKQGFPQPQHF	TGTGCCAGTAGTACCAAACAGGGTTTTCCTCAGCCCCAGCATTTT
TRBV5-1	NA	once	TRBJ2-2	CASSLPQNTGELFF	TGCGCCAGCAGCTTGCCCCAGAACACCGGGGAGCTGTTTTTT
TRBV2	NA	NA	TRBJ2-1	CASSEERVLNEQFF	TGTGCCAGCAGTGAAGAGCGGGTTCTTAATGAGCAGTTCTTC
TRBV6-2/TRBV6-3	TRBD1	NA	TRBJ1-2	CASSYNTGGHGYTF	TGTGCCAGCAGTTACAACACAGGGGGCCATGGCTACACCTTC
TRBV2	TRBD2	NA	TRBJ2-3	CASSERTSGDGDTQYF	TGTGCCAGCAGTGAGAGGACTAGCGGGGACGGAGATACGCAGTATTTT
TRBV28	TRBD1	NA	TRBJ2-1	CASGTLRGSPPYNEQFF	TGTGCCAGCGGAACCCTCAGGGGGAGTCCACCTTACAATGAGCAGTTCTTC
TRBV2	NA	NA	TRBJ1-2	CARTGRYGYTF	TGTGCCAGGACAGGACGCTATGGCTACACCTTC
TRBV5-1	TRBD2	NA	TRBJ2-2	CASLAGQGTGELFF	TGCGCCAGCCTAGCGGGGCAGGGCACCGGGGAGCTGTTTTTT
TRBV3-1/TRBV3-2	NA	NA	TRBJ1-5	CASSPHLSNQPQHF	TGTGCCAGCAGCCCACACCTTAGCAATCAGCCCCAGCATTTT
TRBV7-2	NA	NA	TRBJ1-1	CASRLRRTVMMNTEAFF	TGTGCCAGCAGATTAAGGCGGACAGTGATGATGAACACTGAAGCTTTCTTT
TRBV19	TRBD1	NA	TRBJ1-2	CASSIGGGAVYGYTF	TGTGCCAGTAGTATCGGAGGGGGCGCAGTCTATGGCTACACCTTC
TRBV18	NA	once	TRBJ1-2	CASSPRQDDYGYTF	TGTGCCAGCTCACCCCGACAGGACGACTATGGCTACACCTTC
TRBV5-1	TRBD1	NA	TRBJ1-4	CASSLADRSTNEKLFF	TGCGCCAGCAGCTTGGCGGACAGGTCGACTAATGAAAAACTGTTTTTT
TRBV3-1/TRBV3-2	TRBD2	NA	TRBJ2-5	CASSQVTSGGETQYF	TGTGCCAGCAGCCAAGTGACTAGCGGGGGGGAGACCCAGTACTTC
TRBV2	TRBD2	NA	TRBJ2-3	CASIEIAGGPDTQYF	TGTGCCAGCATCGAGATAGCGGGGGGGCCTGATACGCAGTATTTT
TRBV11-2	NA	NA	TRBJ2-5	CASSFRTQETQYF	TGTGCCAGCAGCTTTAGGACTCAAGAGACCCAGTACTTC
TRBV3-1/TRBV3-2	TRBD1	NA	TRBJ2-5	CASSQGTGDRVRTQYF	TGTGCCAGCAGCCAAGGGACAGGGGATCGTGTAAGGACCCAGTACTTC
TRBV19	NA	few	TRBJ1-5	CASSMTAHSNQPQHF	TGTGCCAGTAGTATGACAGCTCATAGCAATCAGCCCCAGCATTTT
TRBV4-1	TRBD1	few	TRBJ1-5	CASSQGGPTGINQPQHF	TGCGCCAGCAGCCAAGGCGGGCCGACAGGGATCAATCAGCCCCAGCATTTT
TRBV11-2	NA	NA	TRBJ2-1	CASSLDRYALYNEQFF	TGTGCCAGCAGCTTAGATCGATACGCACTCTACAATGAGCAGTTCTTC
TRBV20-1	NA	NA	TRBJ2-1	CSASDDRHNEQFF	TGCAGTGCTAGTGATGACAGACACAATGAGCAGTTCTTC
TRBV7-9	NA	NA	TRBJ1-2	CASSVQINGYTF	TGTGCCAGCAGCGTACAGATAAACGGCTACACCTTC
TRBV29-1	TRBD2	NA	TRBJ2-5	CSVVSGGARKTQYF	TGCAGCGTTGTCTCCGGGGGGGCCCGGAAGACCCAGTACTTC
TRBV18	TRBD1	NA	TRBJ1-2	CASSLETGGPYGYTF	TGTGCCAGCTCACTGGAGACAGGGGGCCCCTATGGCTACACCTTC
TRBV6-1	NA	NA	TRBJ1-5	CASSEPGQPGQPQHF	TGTGCCAGCAGTGAGCCCGGACAGCCCGGGCAGCCCCAGCATTTT
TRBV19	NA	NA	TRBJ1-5	CATMGTYSNQPQHF	TGTGCCACGATGGGGACATATAGCAATCAGCCCCAGCATTTT
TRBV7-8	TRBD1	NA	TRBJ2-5	CASSRDRTQETQYF	TGTGCCAGCAGCCGGGACAGGACGCAAGAGACCCAGTACTTC
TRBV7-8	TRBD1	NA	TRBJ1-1	CASSLEAQGATEAFF	TGTGCCAGCAGCTTAGAAGCACAGGGGGCGACTGAAGCTTTCTTT
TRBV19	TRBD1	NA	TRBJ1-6	CASSPPGQGNSPLHF	TGTGCCAGTAGTCCTCCGGGACAGGGTAATTCACCCCTCCACTTT
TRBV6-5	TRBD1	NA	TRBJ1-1	CASSYKAGGANTEAFF	TGTGCCAGCAGTTACAAGGCAGGGGGCGCGAACACTGAAGCTTTCTTT
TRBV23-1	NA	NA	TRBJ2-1	CARKTVSSPNEQFF	TGCGCCAGAAAGACAGTATCATCCCCCAATGAGCAGTTCTTC
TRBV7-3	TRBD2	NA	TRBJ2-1	CASSRTSGGPNEQFF	TGTGCCAGCAGCCGGACTAGCGGGGGGCCTAATGAGCAGTTCTTC
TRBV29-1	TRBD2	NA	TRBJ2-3	CSVRGGASTDTQYF	TGCAGCGTCCGGGGGGGCGCGAGCACAGATACGCAGTATTTT
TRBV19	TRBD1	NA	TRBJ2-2	CASSSETGQGASGELFF	TGTGCCAGTAGTAGCGAAACGGGACAGGGGGCTTCCGGGGAGCTGTTTTTT
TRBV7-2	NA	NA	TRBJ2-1	CASTRGDEQFF	TGTGCCAGCACCCGGGGAGATGAGCAGTTCTTC
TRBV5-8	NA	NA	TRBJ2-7	CASSWGQAYEQYF	TGTGCCAGCAGCTGGGGCCAGGCCTACGAGCAGTACTTC
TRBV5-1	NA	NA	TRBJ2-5	CASSENGETQYF	TGCGCCAGCAGCGAAAACGGGGAGACCCAGTACTTC
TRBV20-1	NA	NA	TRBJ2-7	CSASSGELDEQYF	TGCAGTGCTAGTTCGGGGGAATTAGACGAGCAGTACTTC
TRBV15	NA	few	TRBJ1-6	CATSSAPGSTSPLHF	TGTGCCACCAGCAGCGCCCCAGGGTCAACTTCACCCCTCCACTTT
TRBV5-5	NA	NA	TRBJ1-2	CASSPRQDGDGYTF	TGTGCCAGCAGCCCGAGACAGGATGGGGATGGCTACACCTTC
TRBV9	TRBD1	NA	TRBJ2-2	CASSVGGTGNTGELFF	TGTGCCAGCAGCGTAGGAGGGACAGGGAACACCGGGGAGCTGTTTTTT